This T cell receptor (beta chain) was obtained from a study of metastatic and nonmetastatic thyroid tumors. This CDR3 has 16 residues. V was trimmed by 1 base and J by 10 bases, leaving 17 bases between them. The germline V gene has CDR1 SGHTA and CDR2 FQGNSA. This clone is medium-sized (0.01 to 0.1%) by share. The entire patient cohort was treatment-naive prior to thyroid surgery. TCRdb re-called the PCR reads through MiXCR. The sample carries some 21,000 clones, about 25% recorded once. The rearrangement uses TRBV7-2 and TRBJ1-6, with D perhaps TRBD1 (6 bases). The sequence was obtained from a female donor with papillary thyroid cancer or a benign thyroid nodule (not recorded which). Some clones in this sample may be carry-over from other donors' samples. The sample consisted of blood. CDR3 amino acids: CASSLGITGGGSPLHF. The CDR3 DNA reads TGTGCCAGCAGCTTAGGCATCACGGGGGGCGGATCACCCCTCCACTTT. Supplemented by reference TRBV7-2 and TRBJ1-6, the full variable domain reads GAGVSQSPSNKVTEKGKDVELRCDPISGHTALYWYRQSLGQGLEFLIYFQGNSAPDKSGLPSDRFSAERTGGSVSTLTIQRTQQEDSAVYLCASSLGITGGGSPLHFGNGTRLTVT.